These 27 T cell receptor beta chains were all obtained from the same sample, sequenced in a study of blood T cells in healthy people across ages. For the second PCR, which ran for about 7 to 11 cycles, a sample-barcoded 5' primer and a J-beta primer mix were used. TCRdb re-called the 5' RACE reads through MiXCR, storing one row per CDR3 protein. The sample holds about 780,000 distinct CDR3 sequences, around 25% seen once. Another study also made use of these data, one on T cells of mothers and their children.

The source material was blood. Every receptor here comes from a boy between 5 and 17 years old in good health.

This clonotype was recorded a few times. V gene TRBV20-1 combines with J gene TRBJ2-3; D is perhaps TRBD2 (5 bases). CDR1 and CDR2 from the germline V gene are DFQATT and SNEGSKA (reference sequence). The CDR3 runs 12 residues. Deletions cut 3 bases from V and 6 bases from J, with 10 bases between. CDR3 loop: CSARVRDDTQYF. Written as DNA, the CDR3 is TGCAGTGCTAGGGTCCGGGATGATACGCAGTATTTT.

This chain uses TRBV4-1 with TRBJ2-6; TRBD1 matches 9 bases. CDR1 MGHRA and CDR2 YSYEKL come from the germline V gene. CDR3 length: 17 residues. Losses at the gene ends were 1 base for V and 3 bases for J; bases not matched to a gene: 4. The CDR3 sequence is CASSQGTGGVGANVLTF. The CDR3 region has the DNA TGCGCCAGCAGCCAAGGTACAGGGGGCGTTGGGGCCAACGTCCTGACTTTC.

As to this clonotype: No conserved phenylalanine or tryptophan ends this CDR3, so it is likely a read error. The chain combines TRBV14 with TRBJ1-2; D possibly corresponds to TRBD1 (5 bases). CDR3 length: 15 residues. V was trimmed by 3 bases and J by 0 bases, leaving 11 bases between them. Germline V gene lookup returns CDR1 SGHDN and CDR2 FVKESK. Here the CDR3 DNA reads TGTGCCAGCAGCCAGGGACGGGGAACTAACTATGGCTACACCTAC. This gives the protein CASSQGRGTNYGYTY.

The rearrangement uses TRBV3-1 and TRBJ2-1; 11 bases align to TRBD2. The junction had 15 bases not matched to a gene; V was cut back by 3 bases and J by 8 bases. CDR1 is LGHDT, CDR2 YNNKEL, per germline (reference sequence). The CDR3 is made up of 18 amino acids. In DNA form, the CDR3 reads TGTGCCAGCAGCCATCCTCTAGGGCGTAGCGGGGGGGGCGATGAGCAGTTCTTC. Protein sequence: CASSHPLGRSGGGDEQFF.

The rearrangement joins TRBV12-3 or TRBV12-4 to TRBJ2-7; D unclear. The better agreement between TRBJ2-1 and the DNA end casts doubt on the J call. The CDR3 covers 11 residues. CDR3 sequence reads: CASSLRAEQFF. CDR3 nucleotides: TGTGCCAGCAGTTTAAGAGCTGAGCAGTTCTTC.

The chain joins TRBV29-1 to TRBJ2-1; 7 bases line up with TRBD2. CDR1 and CDR2 from the germline V gene are SQVTM and ANQGSEA. CDR3 size: 16 residues. V trimming: 3 bases; J trimming: 2 bases; junction bases outside the gene matches: 10. This CDR3 reads CSVESGRSTPYNEQFF. Written as DNA, the CDR3 is TGCAGCGTTGAGTCCGGGAGGTCCACCCCCTACAATGAGCAGTTCTTC.

This clonotype has a handful of counts. CDR3: CASSLSSDSGYTF. CDR3 nucleotide sequence: TGTGCCAGCAGTTTGTCAAGTGATTCTGGCTACACCTTC. This sequence joins TRBV12-3 or TRBV12-4 and TRBJ1-2; D gene unclear. The CDR3 contains 13 residues. Trimming removed 3 bases from V and 7 bases from J, with 12 bases in between.

This clonotype was seen ten or more times. The chain is built from TRBV6-5 and TRBJ1-2; D ambiguous. Germline lookup yields CDR1 MNHEY and CDR2 SVGAGI. The ends were cut back, 2 bases at V and 4 bases at J, with 23 bases in the middle. The CDR3 spans 18 residues. CDR3 amino acids: CASSYGRAGSAPGYGYTF. CDR3 DNA sequence: TGTGCCAGCAGTTACGGGAGGGCAGGTTCGGCACCGGGCTATGGCTACACCTTC.

This clonotype occurred a few times. This sequence joins TRBV27 and TRBJ1-1, with D hard to call. Germline loops: CDR1 MNHEY, CDR2 SMNVEV (reference sequence). V dropped 8 bases and J dropped 0 bases, with 10 bases sitting between them. The CDR3 runs 13 residues. The CDR3 sequence is CASGIRMNTEAFF. The CDR3 nucleotides read TGTGCCAGCGGAATACGGATGAACACTGAAGCTTTCTTT.

The count of this clonotype is one. This chain joins TRBV20-1 and TRBJ2-5, with 7 bases matching TRBD2. The germline V gene encodes CDR1 DFQATT and CDR2 SNEGSKA (reference sequence). The CDR3 contains 13 residues. The V and J ends lost 5 bases and 7 bases, in that order; junction bases with no gene match: 10. The CDR3 reads CSAPRDYPGTQYF. The CDR3 region has the DNA TGCAGTGCTCCCCGGGACTATCCGGGGACCCAGTACTTC.

The chain employs TRBV6-5 and TRBJ2-5, with a possible D match to TRBD2 (7 bases). CDR1 MNHEY and CDR2 SVGAGI come from the germline V gene. CDR3 length: 15 amino acids. V lost 7 bases and J 1 base, leaving 16 bases between the germline ends. Written as DNA, the CDR3 is TGTGCCAGCAACCGGGGGGCAGGCCCCCAAGAGACCCAGTACTTC. Translated: CASNRGAGPQETQYF.

This clonotype was found a few times. The genes are TRBV10-3 and TRBJ2-7; D perhaps matches TRBD1 (5 bases). Per the germline V gene, CDR1 is ENHRY and CDR2 is SYGVKD. V lost 5 bases and J 3 bases, leaving 11 bases between the germline ends. This CDR3 has 13 residues. In nucleotides, the CDR3 is TGTGCCATCAGTATCGAAGGGGTCTACGAGCAGTACTTC. Translating it yields CAISIEGVYEQYF.

The gene calls are TRBV5-1 and TRBJ2-5, with TRBD2 identical over 7 bases. The DNA end lines up better with TRBJ2-1; the J call may be wrong. Germline V lookup: CDR1 SGHRS, CDR2 YFSETQ. CDR3 length: 14 residues. CDR3 coding DNA: TGCGCCAGCAGCTTGGGGGACTACAGGAATGAGCAGTTCTTC. Its translation is CASSLGDYRNEQFF.

CDR3 nucleotides: TGTGCCAGCAGTTGGGGGACCCTCTATGGCTACACCTTC. This encodes CASSWGTLYGYTF. V is TRBV12-3 or TRBV12-4 and J is TRBJ1-2, with D perhaps matching TRBD1 (5 bases). The CDR3 spans 13 residues. V shed 4 bases and J shed 4 bases, with 10 bases lying between them.

This clonotype has just a few counts. The CDR3 DNA follows: TGCGCCAGCAGCCAAGATGCGGGCGGGACCGGGGAGCTGTTTTTT. Protein sequence: CASSQDAGGTGELFF. The chain has TRBV4-1 and TRBJ2-2; D may be TRBD2 (5 bases). This CDR3 is 15 amino acids long. Looked up from germline, CDR1 is MGHRA and CDR2 is YSYEKL. Trimming left V 0 bases short and J 5 bases short, with 10 bases between.

The chain uses TRBV6-6 and TRBJ1-1; perhaps TRBD1 as D (5 bases). Trimming stripped 5 bases from V and 8 bases from J, with 15 bases between. Germline values: CDR1 MNHNY, CDR2 SVGAGI (reference sequence). The CDR3 is 13 amino acids. This CDR3 reads CASSGTVKPEAFF. CDR3 coding DNA: TGTGCCAGCAGTGGGACCGTTAAACCCGAAGCTTTCTTT.

This clonotype has at least ten counts. The chain has TRBV29-1 and TRBJ2-1, with a tentative D call TRBD2 (6 bases). The V end lost 4 bases, the J end lost 5 bases, and 9 bases lay between the germline ends. The CDR3 contains 12 residues. Per the germline V gene, CDR1 is SQVTM and CDR2 is ANQGSEA. The CDR3 is CSVVASDNEQFF. The CDR3 DNA sequence: TGCAGCGTTGTGGCTAGCGACAATGAGCAGTTCTTC.

This chain links TRBV20-1 with TRBJ2-7, with D maybe TRBD2 (6 bases). The CDR3 has 15 residues. Germline V gene lookup returns CDR1 DFQATT and CDR2 SNEGSKA (reference sequence). V was cut by 3 bases and J by 1 base, with 16 bases left in between. CDR3 region: CSARGRWAASYEQYF. DNA of the CDR3: TGCAGTGCTAGGGGGAGGTGGGCAGCATCCTACGAGCAGTACTTC.

This clonotype was observed a few times. This chain links TRBV4-2 with TRBJ2-7; 8 nucleotides align to TRBD2. Trimming took 0 bases from V and 4 from J; bases not matched to a gene: 5. The CDR3 extends over 15 amino acids. From germline, CDR1 is LGHNA and CDR2 YNFKEQ. As DNA, the CDR3 is TGTGCCAGCAGCCAAGATCCGACTAGCGAATACGAGCAGTACTTC. This gives the protein CASSQDPTSEYEQYF.

The chain has TRBV20-1 and TRBJ2-5; TRBD1 is a possible D gene (6 bases). The closer fit of TRBJ2-7 to the DNA end suggests the J call may be wrong. This CDR3 has 12 residues. In germline, CDR1 is DFQATT, CDR2 SNEGSKA (reference sequence). The DNA of the CDR3 is TGCAGTGCCATACAGGGTTCCTACGAGCAGTACTTC. Translating gives CSAIQGSYEQYF.

This sequence joins TRBV15 and TRBJ2-3; 8 nucleotides agree with TRBD2. With 5 bases clipped from V and 2 bases from J, the junction kept 9 bases outside the gene matches. The germline V gene encodes CDR1 LNHNV and CDR2 YYDKDF (reference sequence). The CDR3 runs to 16 residues. The CDR3 DNA is TGTGCCACCAGCCGGGGGGGCCGACTGTTCACAGATACGCAGTATTTT. Amino acid sequence: CATSRGGRLFTDTQYF.

Remarks on this clonotype: A junction end diverges from the germline sequence, so it may reflect a read error. The V call is TRBV9, the J call TRBJ1-1; 7 bases match TRBD1. Per germline, CDR1 SGDLS and CDR2 YYNGEE. This CDR3 comprises 12 residues. The CDR3: CASSARGVQAFF. CDR3 nucleotide sequence: TGTGCCAGCAGCGCCAGGGGGGTCCAAGCCTTCTTT. Variable domain in full (rest from reference TRBV9 and TRBJ1-1): DSGVTQTPKHLITATGQRVTLRCSPRSGDLSVYWYQQSLDQGLQFLIQYYNGEERAKGNILERFSAQQFPDLHSELNLSSLELGDSALYFCASSARGVQAFFGQGTRLTVV.

There are a few counts of this clonotype. The chain is built from TRBV29-1 and TRBJ2-3; D not certain. The CDR3 extends over 14 amino acids. Germline CDR1 is SQVTM and CDR2 is ANQGSEA. The CDR3 spells CTINSGTGTDTQYF. CDR3 DNA: TGCACCATCAACTCTGGCACGGGCACAGATACGCAGTATTTT.

The V and J genes are TRBV6-1 and TRBJ2-1; 10 bases match TRBD2. The germline CDR1 and CDR2 sequences are MNHNS and SASEGT. The CDR3 length is 14 residues. J was trimmed by 7 bases and V by 7 bases; bases with no gene match: 7. CDR3 in amino acids: CASNLSGGANEQFF. DNA of the CDR3: TGTGCCAGCAATCTAAGCGGGGGGGCGAATGAGCAGTTCTTC.

This clonotype occurred a few times. The gene calls are TRBV27 and TRBJ2-5; TRBD1 aligns across 9 bases. The J call is uncertain, as TRBJ2-7 better fits the DNA end. The CDR3 covers 13 residues. Germline CDR1 MNHEY, CDR2 SMNVEV (reference sequence). The chain's CDR3 is CASGEDRGYEQYF. The CDR3 nucleotides read TGTGCCAGCGGAGAGGACAGGGGTTACGAGCAGTACTTC.

This clonotype appeared a few times. At one end the junction does not follow the germline gene, possibly because of a read error. The gene calls are TRBV4-2 and TRBJ1-4; 9 bases agree with TRBD1. The CDR3 consists of 20 residues. Per germline, CDR1 LGHNA and CDR2 YNFKEQ. The CDR3 sequence: CASSQVSGTGFIGTNEKLSF. CDR3 DNA sequence: TGTGCCAGCAGCCAAGTTTCCGGGACAGGGTTCATCGGAACTAATGAAAAACTGTCTTTT.

This clonotype was found a few times. The chain uses TRBV19 and TRBJ2-5; TRBD1 aligns across 11 bases. Matching the DNA end better, TRBJ2-1 makes the J call doubtful. The CDR3 runs 15 residues. Germline V CDR1 and CDR2: LNHDA, SQIVND (reference sequence). For the CDR3, the DNA is TGTGCCAGTAGTGCGCCGGGACAGGGGGTTGGGGAGCAGTTCTTC. Its translation is CASSAPGQGVGEQFF.